This T cell receptor beta chain was captured in a study of early T cells in non-severe SARS-CoV-2 infection. Study-level background: Sequencing used unsorted whole-blood bulk RNA, so chains lack pairing.

The J segment lost 9 bases and the V segment lost 1 base, leaving 3 bases of the junction unmatched. The germline gives CDR1 LGHNA, CDR2 YNFKEQ. This CDR3 comprises 15 residues. Study-wide results and limits: Anti-spike CD8 responses were favored by VDJdb matching, which missed private and CD4 specificities.

In regard to this clonotype: Its matching antigen is unknown.

TCRdb re-derived calls from the 5' RACE reads in MiXCR, one entry per CDR3 protein. The sample records about 80,000 distinct CDR3 sequences, roughly 5.3% being singletons. This TCR came from an adult who was a healthcare worker with PCR-confirmed SARS-CoV-2 infection or an uninfected control (not recorded which). The V gene is TRBV4-2, the J gene TRBJ2-1; 13 bases are a match to TRBD2. This specimen was whole blood, taken at baseline. The CDR3 is CASSQGTSGRSEQFF. DNA of the CDR3: TGTGCCAGCAGCCAAGGGACTAGCGGGAGATCTGAGCAGTTCTTC.